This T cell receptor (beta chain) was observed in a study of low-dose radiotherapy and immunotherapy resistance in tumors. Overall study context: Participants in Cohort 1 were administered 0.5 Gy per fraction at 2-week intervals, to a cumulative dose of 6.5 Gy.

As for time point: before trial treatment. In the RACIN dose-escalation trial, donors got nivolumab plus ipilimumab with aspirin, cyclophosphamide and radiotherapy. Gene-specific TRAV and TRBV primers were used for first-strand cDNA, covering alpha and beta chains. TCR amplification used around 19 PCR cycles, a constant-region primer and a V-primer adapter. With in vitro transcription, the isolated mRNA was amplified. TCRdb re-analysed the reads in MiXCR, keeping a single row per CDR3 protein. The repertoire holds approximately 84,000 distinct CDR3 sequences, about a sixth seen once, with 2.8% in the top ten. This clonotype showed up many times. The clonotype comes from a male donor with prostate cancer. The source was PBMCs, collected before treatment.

CDR3 DNA: TGTGCCAGCAGCGTCTTCGGGACGGGGGCGAACACTGAAGCTTTCTTT. Translating gives CASSVFGTGANTEAFF. The rearrangement links TRBV9 to TRBJ1-1; a possible D gene is TRBD1 (6 bases). The V gene lost 2 bases and the J gene lost 1 base, with 15 bases spanning the gap. The CDR3 length is 16 residues. Germline assignment: CDR1 SGDLS and CDR2 YYNGEE.